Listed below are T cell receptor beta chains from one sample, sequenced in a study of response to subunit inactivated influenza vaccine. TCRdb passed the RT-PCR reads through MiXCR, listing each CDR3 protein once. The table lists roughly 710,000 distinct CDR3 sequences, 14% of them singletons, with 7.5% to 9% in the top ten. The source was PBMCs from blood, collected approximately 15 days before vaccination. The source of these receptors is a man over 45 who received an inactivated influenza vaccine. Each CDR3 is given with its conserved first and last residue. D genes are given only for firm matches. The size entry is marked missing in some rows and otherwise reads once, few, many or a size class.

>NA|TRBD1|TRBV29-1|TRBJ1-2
CSVDRTGSGHGYTF
TGCAGCGTAGATAGGACAGGTTCAGGCCATGGCTACACCTTC
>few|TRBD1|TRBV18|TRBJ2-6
CASSPGGPISGANVLTF
TGTGCCAGCTCCCCAGGGGGCCCCATCTCTGGGGCCAACGTCCTGACTTTC
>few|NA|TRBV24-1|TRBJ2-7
CATSGTGTNTYEQYF
TGTGCCACCAGTGGTACAGGGACAAATACCTACGAGCAGTACTTC
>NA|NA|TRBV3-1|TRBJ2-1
CASGLRDGAEQFF
TGTGCCAGCGGCCTCCGCGATGGGGCTGAGCAGTTCTTC
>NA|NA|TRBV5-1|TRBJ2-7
CASSLAVQGYEQYF
TGCGCCAGCAGCTTGGCTGTACAGGGCTACGAGCAGTACTTC
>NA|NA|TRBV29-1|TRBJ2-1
CSVGYMGSYNEQFF
TGCAGCGTTGGGTATATGGGCTCCTACAATGAGCAGTTCTTC
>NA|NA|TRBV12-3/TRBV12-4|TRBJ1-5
CASSLRLGNQPQHF
TGTGCCAGCAGCCTACGACTTGGGAATCAGCCCCAGCATTTT
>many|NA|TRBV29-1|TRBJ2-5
CSVNRYQETQYF
TGCAGCGTTAACAGATACCAAGAGACCCAGTACTTC
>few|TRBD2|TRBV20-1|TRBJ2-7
CSADDGTSGSYEQYF
TGCAGTGCCGATGACGGGACTAGCGGCTCCTACGAGCAGTACTTC
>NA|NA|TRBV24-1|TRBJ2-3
CATSDFLLDADTQYF
TGTGCCACCAGTGATTTTTTGCTAGACGCAGATACGCAGTATTTT
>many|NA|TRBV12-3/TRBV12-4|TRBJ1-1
CASSPGRPGTEAFF
TGTGCCAGCAGTCCGGGACGGCCCGGGACTGAAGCTTTCTTT
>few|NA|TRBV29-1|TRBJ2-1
CSVEFNNEQFF
TGCAGCGTTGAATTTAACAATGAGCAGTTCTTC
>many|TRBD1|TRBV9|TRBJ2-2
CASSVVGTGLSGELFF
TGTGCCAGCAGCGTAGTGGGGACAGGGTTATCCGGGGAGCTGTTTTTT
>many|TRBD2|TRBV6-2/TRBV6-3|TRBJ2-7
CASTRDVSSGGTANEQYF
TGTGCCAGCACCCGGGACGTATCGAGCGGGGGGACCGCTAACGAGCAGTACTTC
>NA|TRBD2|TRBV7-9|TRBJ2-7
CASSSVQELAGVKGQYF
TGTGCCAGCAGCTCAGTCCAAGAACTAGCGGGAGTAAAAGGGCAGTACTTC
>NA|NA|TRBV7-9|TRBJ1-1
CASRWTDRNTEAFF
TGTGCCAGCCGCTGGACAGATAGGAACACTGAAGCTTTCTTT
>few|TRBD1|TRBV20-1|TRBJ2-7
CSARDPGQGSYEQYF
TGCAGTGCTAGAGATCCCGGACAGGGCTCCTACGAGCAGTACTTC
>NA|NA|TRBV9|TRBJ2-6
CASSARHNSGANVLTF
TGTGCCAGCAGCGCGAGACACAACTCTGGGGCCAACGTCCTGACTTTC
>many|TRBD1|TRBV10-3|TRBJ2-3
CAISDPQGGQGTDTQYF
TGTGCCATCAGTGATCCCCAAGGGGGACAGGGAACAGATACGCAGTATTTT
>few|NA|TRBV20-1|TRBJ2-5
CSAIVPSRSFAQYF
TGCAGTGCTATTGTACCGTCCAGGAGTTTCGCCCAGTACTTC
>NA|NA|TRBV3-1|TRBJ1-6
CASSPIRDSYNSPLHF
TGTGCCAGCAGCCCCATCAGGGACTCTTATAATTCACCCCTCCACTTT
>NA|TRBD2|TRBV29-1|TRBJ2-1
CSVDGVAGLLFPSNAQFF
TGCAGCGTTGACGGGGTAGCGGGCCTTCTCTTCCCTTCTAATGCCCAGTTCTTC
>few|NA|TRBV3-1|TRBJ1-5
CASSPQGRGAQPQHF
TGTGCCAGCAGCCCCCAGGGGAGGGGCGCGCAGCCCCAGCATTTT
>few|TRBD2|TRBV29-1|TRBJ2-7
CSVEFPGTSHYEQYF
TGCAGCGTTGAATTCCCCGGGACTAGTCACTACGAGCAGTACTTC
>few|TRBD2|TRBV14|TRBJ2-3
CASSRLASGREEDTQYF
TGTGCCAGCAGCCGGTTGGCTAGCGGGAGGGAAGAAGATACGCAGTATTTT
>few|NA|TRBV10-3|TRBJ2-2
CAIRPDTGELFF
TGTGCCATCAGACCCGACACCGGGGAGCTGTTTTTT
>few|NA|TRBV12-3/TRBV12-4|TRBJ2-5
CASSGVRGIGETQYF
TGTGCCAGCAGCGGTGTAAGGGGAATCGGGGAGACCCAGTACTTC
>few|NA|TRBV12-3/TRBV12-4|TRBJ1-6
CASSPLGGRGGSPLHF
TGTGCCAGCAGTCCGCTCGGGGGGCGGGGAGGTTCACCCCTCCACTTT
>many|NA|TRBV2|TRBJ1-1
CASNLITNTEAFF
TGTGCCAGCAATTTGATCACGAACACTGAAGCTTTCTTT
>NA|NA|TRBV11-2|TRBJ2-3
CASSLPLTFTDTQYF
TGTGCCAGCAGCTTACCTCTGACTTTCACAGATACGCAGTATTTT
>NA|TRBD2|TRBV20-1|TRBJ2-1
CSARDGRSGRPYNEQFF
TGCAGTGCTAGAGATGGGCGAAGCGGGAGACCCTACAATGAGCAGTTCTTC
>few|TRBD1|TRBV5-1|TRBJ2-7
CASTDRGGNEQYF
TGCGCCAGCACCGACAGGGGTGGGAACGAGCAGTACTTC
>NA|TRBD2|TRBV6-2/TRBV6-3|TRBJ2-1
CASSSIGLAGDEQFF
TGTGCCAGCAGTTCTATCGGACTAGCGGGAGATGAGCAGTTCTTC
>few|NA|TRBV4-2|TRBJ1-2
CASSQEQGGNYGYTF
TGTGCCAGCAGCCAAGAACAGGGCGGTAACTATGGCTACACCTTC
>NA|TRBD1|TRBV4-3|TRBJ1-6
CASSQVWDRGSGSPLHF
TGCGCCAGCAGCCAAGTATGGGACAGGGGAAGCGGTTCACCCCTCCACTTT
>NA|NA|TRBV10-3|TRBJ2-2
CAITRDGGTGELFF
TGTGCCATCACCAGAGACGGGGGAACCGGGGAGCTGTTTTTT
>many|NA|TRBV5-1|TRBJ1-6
CASSPLEESPLHF
TGCGCCAGCAGCCCATTGGAAGAGTCACCCCTCCACTTT
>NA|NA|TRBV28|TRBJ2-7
CASSGGGESYEQYF
TGTGCCAGCAGTGGTGGTGGGGAGTCCTACGAGCAGTACTTC
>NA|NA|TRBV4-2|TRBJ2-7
CASSPFASHREYYEQYF
TGTGCCAGCAGCCCATTTGCATCACACAGGGAATACTACGAGCAGTACTTC
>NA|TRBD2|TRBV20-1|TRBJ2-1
CSADSGGSYNEQFF
TGCAGTGCTGATAGCGGGGGGTCCTACAATGAGCAGTTCTTC
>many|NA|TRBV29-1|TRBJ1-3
CSVVREPGNTIYF
TGCAGCGTTGTCAGGGAGCCTGGAAACACCATATATTTT
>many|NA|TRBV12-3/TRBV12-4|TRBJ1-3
CASSLAPVGASGNTIYF
TGTGCCAGCAGTTTAGCGCCAGTAGGGGCCTCTGGAAACACCATATATTTT
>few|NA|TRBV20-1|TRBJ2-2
CSASRVSGELFF
TGCAGTGCTAGCAGGGTCTCCGGGGAGCTGTTTTTT
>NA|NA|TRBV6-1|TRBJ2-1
CASSEGPGVYNEQFF
TGTGCCAGCAGTGAAGGGCCGGGAGTGTACAATGAGCAGTTCTTC
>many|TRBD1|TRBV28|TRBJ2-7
CASTAGTGQGSYEQYF
TGTGCCAGCACCGCCGGAACGGGACAGGGATCCTACGAGCAGTACTTC